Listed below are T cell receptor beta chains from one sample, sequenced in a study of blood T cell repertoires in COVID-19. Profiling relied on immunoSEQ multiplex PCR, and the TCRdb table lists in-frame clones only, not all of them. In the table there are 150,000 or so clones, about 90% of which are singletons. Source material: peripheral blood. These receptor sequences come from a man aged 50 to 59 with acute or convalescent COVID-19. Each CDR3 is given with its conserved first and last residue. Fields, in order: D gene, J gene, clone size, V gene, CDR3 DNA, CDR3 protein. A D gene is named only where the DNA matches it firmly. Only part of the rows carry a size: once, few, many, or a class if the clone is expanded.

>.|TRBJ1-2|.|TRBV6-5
TGTGCCAGCAGTTACTCGAGAGATAACTATGGCTACACCTTC
CASSYSRDNYGYTF
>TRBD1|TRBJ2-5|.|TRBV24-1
TGTGCCACCAGTGAATCCGGGACAGGGGGCTTCGAGACCCAGTACTTC
CATSESGTGGFETQYF
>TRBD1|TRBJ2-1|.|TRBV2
TGTGCCAGCAGCTGGGACAGGGATCTACTGCGATATGGGCAGTTCTTC
CASSWDRDLLRYGQFF
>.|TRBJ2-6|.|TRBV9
TGTGCCAGCAGCGTAAAGGGGATAAAGCCCTCTGGGGCCAACGTCCTGACTTTC
CASSVKGIKPSGANVLTF
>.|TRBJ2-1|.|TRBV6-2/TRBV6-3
TGTGCCAGCAGTTTCGGAGGGGAGCAGTTCTTC
CASSFGGEQFF
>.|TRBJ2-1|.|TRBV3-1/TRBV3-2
TGTGCCAGCAGCCAAGCGGGACTCTACAATGAGCAGTTCTTC
CASSQAGLYNEQFF
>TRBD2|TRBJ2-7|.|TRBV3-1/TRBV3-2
TGTGCCAGCACTAGCGGGAGGGCCAGTGAGCAGTACTTC
CASTSGRASEQYF
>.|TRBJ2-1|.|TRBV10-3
TGTGCCATCAGTGAGTCTTTCTTCCGGGAGACCCACAATGAGCAGTTCTTC
CAISESFFRETHNEQFF
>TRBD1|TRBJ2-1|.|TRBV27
TGTGCCAGCAGTTTCACCGGGACAGGCATTGGTGAGCAGTTCTTC
CASSFTGTGIGEQFF
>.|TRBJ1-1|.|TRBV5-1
TGCGCCAGCAGCTTCCGGGTGATAGGTGATGAAGCTTTCTTT
CASSFRVIGDEAFF
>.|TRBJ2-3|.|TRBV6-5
TGTGCCAGCAGTTACGTTTCCGGAGCGAGCACAGATACGCAGTATTTT
CASSYVSGASTDTQYF
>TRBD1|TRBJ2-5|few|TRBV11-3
TGTGCCAGCAGCCCAGGGACAGAACAAGAGACCCAGTACTTC
CASSPGTEQETQYF
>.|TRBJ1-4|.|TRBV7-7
TGTGCTAGCTGGCATTTGACGGGGGTCCCAGTAGAGGAAAAACTGTTTTTT
CASWHLTGVPVEEKLFF
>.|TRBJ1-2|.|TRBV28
TGTGCCAGCAGTTTATGGGGGGCTGATGGCTACACCTTC
CASSLWGADGYTF
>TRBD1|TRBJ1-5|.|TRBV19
TGTGCCAGTAGTCCCTCCGGGACAGGGTTGCATCAGCCCCAGCATTTT
CASSPSGTGLHQPQHF
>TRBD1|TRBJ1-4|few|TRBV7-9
TGTGCCAGCAGCTTAGGGACAGGGGGCCCAACTAATGAAAAACTGTTTTTT
CASSLGTGGPTNEKLFF
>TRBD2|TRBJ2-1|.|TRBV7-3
TGTGCCAGCAGCTTGAGCGGACTAGCGGGATATGAGCAGTTCTTC
CASSLSGLAGYEQFF